This TCR beta chain was identified during a study of CD8 T cells in Susac syndrome. Across the study: At blood draw, Susac syndrome patients were therapy-naive, on corticosteroids, or on intravenous immunoglobulin alone. Findings and limits, study-wide: Across the total CD8+ repertoires, sixteen Susac-specific public clones were found. The CD8+ TEMRA repertoires yielded five such clones. TEMRA cells and active patients showed peak Susac CD8+ clonal expansion.

For this clonotype: Antigen unknown.

RNA amounts of 0.5 to 1 ug underwent reverse transcription with random hexamers. The TCR beta CDR3 was amplified by immunoSEQ multiplex PCR across 54 Vbeta, 13 Jbeta. TCRdb reanalysed the immunoSEQ multiplex PCR reads using MiXCR and keeps one entry per CDR3 protein. The sample holds around 130,000 distinct CDR3 sequences, just under 95% seen once. Germline assignment: CDR1 SGHRS and CDR2 YFSETQ. The CDR3 extends over 15 amino acids. The V and J ends lost 0 bases and 2 bases, in that order; junction bases with no gene match: 3. The chain recombines TRBV5-1 with TRBJ2-5; 8 bases fit TRBD2. Input material: CD8+ T cells from PBMCs. The clonotype comes from a human donor with Susac syndrome. The CDR3 sequence is CASSLGRGDQETQYF. The CDR3 nucleotides read TGCGCCAGCAGCTTGGGGCGGGGGGATCAAGAGACCCAGTACTTC.